This T cell receptor beta chain was recovered during a study of tumor-infiltrating lymphocytes in primary liver carcinoma. Synthesis of TCR beta cDNA was carried out from 500 ng total RNA with a constant-region primer. Three nested multiplex PCR rounds, a slightly modified ARM-PCR, produced the libraries for TCR beta. A C-beta reverse primer and TRBV1-TRBV30 forward primers served in each of the first two PCR rounds, at 10 cycles apiece. Via MiXCR, TCRdb re-called the multiplex PCR reads, giving one row per CDR3 protein. The table lists 200,000 or so distinct CDR3 sequences, 65% of them singletons, with roughly 7% in the top ten. As regards this clonotype: The CDR3 end shows no conserved phenylalanine or tryptophan, and so a read error is likely.

The CDR3 sequence is 16 residues long. V trimming: 8 bases; J trimming: 7 bases; junction bases outside the gene matches: 18. Blood RNA came from unsorted whole blood; germline DNA was also extracted. This chain links TRBV12-3 or TRBV12-4 with TRBJ2-3; TRBD2 matches at 7 bases. This sequence was found in a woman aged 55-70 years with primary liver carcinoma and hepatitis B virus infection. The sample was peripheral blood. Written as DNA, the CDR3 is TGTGCCAGCGGTGACGTAGGGCCAGGGAGGGCCTATACGCAGTATATT. It encodes CASGDVGPGRAYTQYI.